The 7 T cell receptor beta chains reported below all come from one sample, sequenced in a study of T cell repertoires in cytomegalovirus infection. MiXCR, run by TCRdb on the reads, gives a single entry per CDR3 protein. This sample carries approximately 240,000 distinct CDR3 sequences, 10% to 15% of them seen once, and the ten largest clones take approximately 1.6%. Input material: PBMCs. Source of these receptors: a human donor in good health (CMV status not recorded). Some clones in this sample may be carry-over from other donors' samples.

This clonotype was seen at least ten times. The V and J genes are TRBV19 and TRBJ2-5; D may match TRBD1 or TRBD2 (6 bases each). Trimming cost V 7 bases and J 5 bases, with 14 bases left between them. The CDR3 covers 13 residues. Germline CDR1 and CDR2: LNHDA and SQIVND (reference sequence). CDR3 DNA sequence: TGTGCCAGTACCAAACCGGGGGCGGAGACCCAGTACTTC. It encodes CASTKPGAETQYF.

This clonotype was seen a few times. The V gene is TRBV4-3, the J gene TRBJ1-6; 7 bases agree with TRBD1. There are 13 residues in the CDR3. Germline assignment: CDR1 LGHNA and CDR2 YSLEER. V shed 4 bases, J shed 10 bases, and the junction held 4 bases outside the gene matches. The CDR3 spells CASSPTGTSPLHF. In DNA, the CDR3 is TGCGCCAGCAGCCCGACAGGGACCTCACCCCTCCACTTT.

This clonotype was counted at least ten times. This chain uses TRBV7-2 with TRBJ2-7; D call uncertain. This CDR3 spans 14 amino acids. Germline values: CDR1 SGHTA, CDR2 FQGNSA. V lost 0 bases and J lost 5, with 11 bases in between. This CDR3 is CASSLALRSHEQYF. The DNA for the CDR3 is TGTGCCAGCAGCTTAGCGTTGCGTTCCCACGAGCAGTACTTC. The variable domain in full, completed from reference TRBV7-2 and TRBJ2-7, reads GAGVSQSPSNKVTEKGKDVELRCDPISGHTALYWYRQSLGQGLEFLIYFQGNSAPDKSGLPSDRFSAERTGGSVSTLTIQRTQQEDSAVYLCASSLALRSHEQYFGPGTRLTVT.

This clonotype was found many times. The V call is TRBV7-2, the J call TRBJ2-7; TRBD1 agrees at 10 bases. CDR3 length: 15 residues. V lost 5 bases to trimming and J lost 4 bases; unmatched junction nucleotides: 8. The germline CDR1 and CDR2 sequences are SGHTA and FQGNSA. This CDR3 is CASSEGTGVPYEQYF. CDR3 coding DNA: TGTGCCAGCAGCGAGGGGACAGGGGTTCCATACGAGCAGTACTTC.

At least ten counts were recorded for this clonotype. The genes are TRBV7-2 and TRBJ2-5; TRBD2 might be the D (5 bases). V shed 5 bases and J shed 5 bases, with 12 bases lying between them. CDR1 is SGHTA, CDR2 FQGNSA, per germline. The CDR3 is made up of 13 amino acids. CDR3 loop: CASSPGSMETQYF. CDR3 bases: TGTGCCAGCAGCCCGGGGTCTATGGAGACCCAGTACTTC.

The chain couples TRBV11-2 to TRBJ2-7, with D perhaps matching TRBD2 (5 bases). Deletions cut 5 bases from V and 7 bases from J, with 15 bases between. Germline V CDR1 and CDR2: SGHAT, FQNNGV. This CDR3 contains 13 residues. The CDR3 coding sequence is TGTGCCAGCAGCCCCAGCGGAGGTTTTGAGCAGTACTTC. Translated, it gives CASSPSGGFEQYF. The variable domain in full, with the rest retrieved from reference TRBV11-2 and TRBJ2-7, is EAGVAQSPRYKIIEKRQSVAFWCNPISGHATLYWYQQILGQGPKLLIQFQNNGVVDDSQLPKDRFSAERLKGVDSTLKIQPAKLEDSAVYLCASSPSGGFEQYFGPGTRLTVT.

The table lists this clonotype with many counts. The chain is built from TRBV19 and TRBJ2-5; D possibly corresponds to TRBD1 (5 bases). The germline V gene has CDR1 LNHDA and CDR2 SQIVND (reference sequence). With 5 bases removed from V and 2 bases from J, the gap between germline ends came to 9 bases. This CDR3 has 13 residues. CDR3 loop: CASSGAQQETQYF. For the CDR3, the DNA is TGTGCCAGTAGTGGGGCTCAGCAAGAGACCCAGTACTTC.